This T cell receptor beta chain derives from a study of T-cell reconstitution after alpha-beta-depleted transplantation in children. General study results and limits: There were reportedly several hundred expanded graft clones from which alpha-beta T cells came about two months after transplant. In some patients, recipient T cells and intrathymic progenitors surviving conditioning explained high day-60 diversity. Newly made T cells mostly supplied T-cell counts and diversity one year after transplant.

In the case of this clonotype: The antigen is not known.

As it was prepared, the TCRbeta library received unique molecular identifiers. TCRdb reanalysed the PCR reads using MiXCR and keeps one entry per CDR3 protein. Of some 600,000 distinct CDR3 sequences detected, approximately 13% appear once; the ten largest clones hold 2.2%. The CDR3 has 12 residues. Trimming removed 6 bases at V and 4 bases at J, with 12 bases between. Germline V CDR1 and CDR2: DFQATT, SNEGSKA (reference sequence). This sequence originates from a male patient aged 10-17 years who had a stem cell transplant for acute myeloid leukemia, so the T cells may come from the graft donor. The chain couples TRBV20-1 to TRBJ2-5, with D uncertain. Specimen: PBMCs, mostly from graft donor cells, collected 360 days after TCRalphabeta/CD19-depleted stem cell transplant. CDR3 DNA sequence: TGCAGTGCCCCCTTGGGCCGAGAGACCCAGTACTTC. It codes for CSAPLGRETQYF.